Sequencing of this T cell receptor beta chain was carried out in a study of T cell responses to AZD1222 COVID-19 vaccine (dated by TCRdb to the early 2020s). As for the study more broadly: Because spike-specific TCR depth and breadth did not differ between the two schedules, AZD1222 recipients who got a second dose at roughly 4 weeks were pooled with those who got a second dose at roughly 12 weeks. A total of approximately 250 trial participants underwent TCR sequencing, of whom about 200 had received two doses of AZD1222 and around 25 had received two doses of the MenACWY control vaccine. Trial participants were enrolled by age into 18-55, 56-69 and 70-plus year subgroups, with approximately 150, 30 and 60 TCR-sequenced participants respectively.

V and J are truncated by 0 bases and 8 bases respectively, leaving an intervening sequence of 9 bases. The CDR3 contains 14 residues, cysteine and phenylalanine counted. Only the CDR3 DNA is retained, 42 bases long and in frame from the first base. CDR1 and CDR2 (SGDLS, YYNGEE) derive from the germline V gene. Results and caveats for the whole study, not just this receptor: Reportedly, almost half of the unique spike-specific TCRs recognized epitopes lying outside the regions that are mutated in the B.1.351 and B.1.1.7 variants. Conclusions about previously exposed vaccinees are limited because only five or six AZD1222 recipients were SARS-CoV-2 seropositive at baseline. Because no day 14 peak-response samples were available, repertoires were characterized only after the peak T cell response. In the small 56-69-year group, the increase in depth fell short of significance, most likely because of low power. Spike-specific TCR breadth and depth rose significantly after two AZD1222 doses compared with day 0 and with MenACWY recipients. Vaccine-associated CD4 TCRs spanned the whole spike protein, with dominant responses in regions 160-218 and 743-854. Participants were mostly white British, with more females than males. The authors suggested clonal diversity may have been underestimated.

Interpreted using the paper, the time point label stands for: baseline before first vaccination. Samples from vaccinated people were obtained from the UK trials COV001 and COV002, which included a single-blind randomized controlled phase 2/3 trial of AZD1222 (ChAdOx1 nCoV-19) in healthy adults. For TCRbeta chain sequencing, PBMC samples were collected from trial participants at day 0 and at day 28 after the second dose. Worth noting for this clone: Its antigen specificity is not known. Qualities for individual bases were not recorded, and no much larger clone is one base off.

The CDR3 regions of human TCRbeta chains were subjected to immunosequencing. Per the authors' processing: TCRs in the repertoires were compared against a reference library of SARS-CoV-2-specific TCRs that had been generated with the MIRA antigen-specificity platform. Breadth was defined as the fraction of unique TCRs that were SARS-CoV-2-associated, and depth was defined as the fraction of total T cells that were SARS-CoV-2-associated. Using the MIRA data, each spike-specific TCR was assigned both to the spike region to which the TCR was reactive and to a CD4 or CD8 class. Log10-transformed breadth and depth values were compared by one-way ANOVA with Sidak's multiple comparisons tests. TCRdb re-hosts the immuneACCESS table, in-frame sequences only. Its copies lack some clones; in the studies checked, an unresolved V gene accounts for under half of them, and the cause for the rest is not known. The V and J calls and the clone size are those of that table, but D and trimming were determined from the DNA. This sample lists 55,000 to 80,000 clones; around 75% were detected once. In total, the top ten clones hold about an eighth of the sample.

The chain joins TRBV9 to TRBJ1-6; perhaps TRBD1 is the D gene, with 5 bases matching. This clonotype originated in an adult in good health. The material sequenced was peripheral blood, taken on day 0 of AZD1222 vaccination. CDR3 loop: CASSVDDSYSPLHF. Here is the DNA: TGTGCCAGCAGCGTAGATGACAGCTATTCACCCCTCCACTTT.